The 19 T cell receptor beta chains below all came from one sample that was sequenced in a study of radiation and T cells in renal cell carcinoma. The time point denotes: baseline pretreatment blood. Treatment in this sample: 15 Gy SBRT to primary tumor, nephrectomy 4 weeks later. The assay was immunoSEQ multiplex PCR, and TCRdb's table has in-frame clones only and misses some. The top ten clones hold around 3% of a sample with some 120,000 clones, 80% to 85% of them seen once. Material: blood, obtained from a patient whose treatment included radiotherapy and nephrectomy. The receptors shown here come from an older woman with renal cell carcinoma.

The J gene is TRBJ1-1, the V gene TRBV9, with TRBD1 identical over 7 bases. With 6 bases clipped from V and 3 bases from J, the junction kept 8 bases outside the gene matches. The CDR3 runs 14 residues. Germline V gene data show CDR1 as SGDLS and CDR2 as YYNGEE. In DNA, the CDR3 is TGTGCCAGCACCCGGCCAGGGGGAGACACTGAAGCTTTCTTT. Residues: CASTRPGGDTEAFF.

This chain links TRBV7-9 with TRBJ1-3; 9 bases match TRBD1. Germline assignment: CDR1 SEHNR and CDR2 FQNEAQ (reference sequence). The CDR3 has 14 residues. V was clipped by 4 bases and J by 9 bases; unmatched bases: 7. DNA for the CDR3: TGTGCCAGCAGCTCGCCGGGACAGGGTGTCACCATATATTTT. Protein sequence: CASSSPGQGVTIYF.

This chain connects TRBV30 to TRBJ2-1; D is undetermined. This CDR3 has 14 amino acids. Per the germline V gene, CDR1 is GTSNPN and CDR2 is SVGIG (reference sequence). V lost 4 bases to trimming and J lost 0 bases, with 10 bases between them. CDR3 protein: CAWNEASSYNEQFF. As DNA, the CDR3 is TGTGCCTGGAACGAGGCTAGCTCCTACAATGAGCAGTTCTTC.

The V gene is TRBV20-1, the J gene TRBJ2-1; TRBD2 might be the D (6 bases). Germline assignment: CDR1 DFQATT and CDR2 SNEGSKA (reference sequence). This CDR3 has 10 amino acids. V lost 5 bases and J lost 9, with 8 bases in between. The DNA of the CDR3 is TGCAGTGCTGCGCGGGGTGAGCAGTTCTTC. This translates into CSAARGEQFF.

The V and J genes are TRBV27 and TRBJ2-7; no firm D call. Germline CDR1 and CDR2: MNHEY and SMNVEV (reference sequence). V lost 3 bases and J 3 bases, leaving 12 bases between the germline ends. The CDR3 totals 14 residues. The CDR3 sequence is CASSFLLGHYEQYF. CDR3 bases: TGTGCCAGCAGTTTTCTGCTCGGCCACTACGAGCAGTACTTC.

The rearrangement uses TRBV15 and TRBJ2-7; D unclear. The CDR3 is 13 residues long. V lost 0 bases and J 4 bases, leaving 7 bases between the germline ends. Per germline, CDR1 LNHNV and CDR2 YYDKDF (reference sequence). CDR3 coding DNA: TGTGCCACCAGCAGAGATCCGGTTTACGAGCAGTACTTC. Translated, it gives CATSRDPVYEQYF.

The count of this clone is one. V is TRBV27 and J is TRBJ2-7; 9 bases agree with TRBD2. The CDR3 runs to 19 residues. Looked up from germline, CDR1 is MNHEY and CDR2 is SMNVEV (reference sequence). With V trimmed by 4 bases and J by 2 bases, 18 bases remained unmatched. This CDR3 is CASSSYSSGSGGIPYEQYF. For the CDR3, the DNA is TGTGCCAGCAGTTCATACTCATCGGGTAGCGGGGGTATTCCCTACGAGCAGTACTTC.

The V call is TRBV27, the J call TRBJ2-1; D assignment may be TRBD1 or TRBD2 (7 bases each). The germline CDR1 and CDR2 sequences are MNHEY and SMNVEV (reference sequence). The V end lost 10 bases, the J end lost 9 bases, and 31 bases lay between the germline ends. This CDR3 has 17 residues. The CDR3 nucleotides are TGTGCCAACGCTCCAAGGTCGAGCAGGGGGGGCTCAAGTGAGCAGTTCTTC. Residues: CANAPRSSRGGSSEQFF.

The chain joins TRBV2 to TRBJ1-1; maybe TRBD1 (5 bases). CDR1 and CDR2 (germline): SNHLY, FYNNEI. Trimming pared 2 bases from V and 7 bases from J, leaving 14 bases between. The CDR3 spans 14 residues. CDR3 nucleotide sequence: TGTGCCAGCAGTGAACTGGCGGAGGGGTATGAAGCTTTCTTT. It codes for CASSELAEGYEAFF.

The genes are TRBV2 and TRBJ1-5; 7 bases match TRBD1. CDR3 length: 13 amino acids. The ends lost 4 bases at V and 9 bases at J; junction bases unmatched: 6. In germline, CDR1 is SNHLY, CDR2 FYNNEI. CDR3 loop: CASSGDRDRPQHF. The CDR3 DNA is TGTGCCAGCAGTGGAGACAGGGATCGGCCCCAGCATTTT.

V gene TRBV5-6 combines with J gene TRBJ2-1; 8 bases are shared with TRBD1. Germline V gene data show CDR1 as SGHDT and CDR2 as YYEEEE. This CDR3 is 14 amino acids long. With V trimmed by 5 bases and J by 3 bases, 4 bases remained unmatched. The CDR3 sequence is CASSFTGGYNEQFF. The CDR3 DNA is TGTGCCAGCAGTTTCACAGGGGGCTACAATGAGCAGTTCTTC.

Notes on this clone: At one end the junction does not follow the germline gene, possibly because of a read error. The rearrangement uses TRBV9 and TRBJ2-7; a weak D match, TRBD2 (6 bases). Looked up from germline, CDR1 is SGDLS and CDR2 is YYNGEE. The CDR3 is made up of 13 amino acids. The CDR3 loop is CASSVGDSHEQYF. In DNA, the CDR3 is TGTGCCAGCAGCGTAGGGGACTCCCACGAGCAGTACTTC.

This chain links TRBV7-9 with TRBJ2-3; a weak D match, TRBD1 (5 bases). Germline CDR1 SEHNR, CDR2 FQNEAQ (reference sequence). Trimming shortened V by 5 bases and J by 1 base, and 13 bases separated the two germline ends. The CDR3 has 15 residues. The CDR3, as DNA: TGTGCCAGCAGCCCCGTCGGACAACGCACAGATACGCAGTATTTT. It encodes CASSPVGQRTDTQYF. Together with reference TRBV7-9 and TRBJ2-3, the CDR3 gives the full variable domain: DTGVSQNPRHKITKRGQNVTFRCDPISEHNRLYWYRQTLGQGPEFLTYFQNEAQLEKSRLLSDRFSAERPKGSFSTLEIQRTEQGDSAMYLCASSPVGQRTDTQYFGPGTRLTVL.

The CDR3 is CASSPPGAFYEQYF. The CDR3 region has the DNA TGTGCCAGCAGTCCGCCCGGGGCCTTCTACGAGCAGTACTTC. This rearrangement joins TRBV28 to TRBJ2-7; D possibly uses TRBD1 or TRBD2 (5 bases each). Germline V lookup: CDR1 MDHEN, CDR2 SYDVKM. CDR3 size: 14 residues. Trimming shortened V by 5 bases and J by 3 bases, and 14 bases separated the two germline ends.

A single count supports this clone. The V and J genes are TRBV27 and TRBJ1-2, with D unclear. This CDR3 comprises 14 residues. Germline loops: CDR1 MNHEY, CDR2 SMNVEV (reference sequence). The V end was cut by 0 bases, the J end by 0 bases, with 5 bases between. CDR3 sequence reads: CASSLSRANYGYTF. CDR3 bases: TGTGCCAGCAGTTTATCAAGAGCTAACTATGGCTACACCTTC.

The rearrangement joins TRBV15 to TRBJ1-2; D remains unclear. This CDR3 has 12 residues. Germline V CDR1 and CDR2: LNHNV, YYDKDF (reference sequence). V dropped 1 base and J dropped 8 bases, with 8 bases sitting between them. The CDR3 nucleotides are TGTGCCACCAGCAGAGGGCGAGGGGGCTACACCTTC. It codes for CATSRGRGGYTF.

The chain employs TRBV27 and TRBJ1-5; no reliable D call. The CDR3 sequence is 15 residues long. CDR1 is MNHEY, CDR2 SMNVEV, per germline (reference sequence). Trimming cost V 3 bases and J 1 base, with 10 bases left between them. DNA for the CDR3: TGTGCCAGCAGTTTCTGGGGTTCGAGCAATCAGCCCCAGCATTTT. It is translated as CASSFWGSSNQPQHF.

The chain carries TRBV7-9 and TRBJ1-1, with no clear D. Germline assignment: CDR1 SEHNR and CDR2 FQNEAQ (reference sequence). The V gene lost 5 bases and the J gene lost 6 bases, with 19 bases spanning the gap. This CDR3 has 15 amino acids. The DNA for the CDR3 is TGTGCCAGCAGCCCCTCCCCAGGATCCTTCGCTGAAGCTTTCTTT. This translates into CASSPSPGSFAEAFF.

The gene calls are TRBV28 and TRBJ1-5, with a weak D call TRBD1 (5 bases). Germline CDR1 and CDR2: MDHEN and SYDVKM. The CDR3 is 14 amino acids. Trimming cost V 6 bases and J 6 bases, with 15 bases left between them. As DNA, the CDR3 is TGTGCCAGCAGGATTCCTGCGGGGGTTCAGCCCCAGCATTTT. Its translation is CASRIPAGVQPQHF.